Listed here are 3 T cell receptor beta chains from one sample, sequenced in a study of shared clonotypes between healthy human individuals. Here immunoSEQ multiplex PCR was the method, and the copy in TCRdb shows in-frame clones only, minus some. This table has about 640,000 clones, about 78% appearing once. Sequenced sample: memory CD4+ T cells sorted from blood. Subset: CD45RA-negative fraction. Every receptor here comes from a woman in her 30s in good health.

V usage is TRBV6-5 and J usage is TRBJ2-1, with TRBD1 as a possible D gene (6 bases). The germline CDR1 and CDR2 sequences are MNHEY and SVGAGI. The CDR3 runs to 15 residues. With 5 bases removed from V and 8 bases from J, the gap between germline ends came to 19 bases. This CDR3 is CASSTRQVLVDEQFF. The CDR3 DNA reads TGTGCCAGCAGTACGCGACAGGTCTTAGTGGATGAGCAGTTCTTC.

CDR3 residues: CATSPGLAGVYEQYF. In nucleotides, the CDR3 is TGTGCCACCAGCCCTGGACTAGCGGGAGTATACGAGCAGTACTTC. The chain uses TRBV15 and TRBJ2-7; 13 nucleotides agree with TRBD2. Trimming cost V 5 bases and J 4 bases; bases outside gene matches: 5. The CDR3 covers 15 residues. Germline lookup yields CDR1 LNHNV and CDR2 YYDKDF (reference sequence).

V is TRBV19 and J is TRBJ1-4; a weak D match, TRBD1 (5 bases). From germline, CDR1 is LNHDA and CDR2 SQIVND (reference sequence). Between the trimmed V and J ends, which lost 6 bases and 4 bases, there was a span of 12 bases. The CDR3 covers 14 residues. CDR3 DNA sequence: TGTGCCAGTAGAACCGGGGGGAATAATGAAAAACTGTTTTTT. Translation gives CASRTGGNNEKLFF.